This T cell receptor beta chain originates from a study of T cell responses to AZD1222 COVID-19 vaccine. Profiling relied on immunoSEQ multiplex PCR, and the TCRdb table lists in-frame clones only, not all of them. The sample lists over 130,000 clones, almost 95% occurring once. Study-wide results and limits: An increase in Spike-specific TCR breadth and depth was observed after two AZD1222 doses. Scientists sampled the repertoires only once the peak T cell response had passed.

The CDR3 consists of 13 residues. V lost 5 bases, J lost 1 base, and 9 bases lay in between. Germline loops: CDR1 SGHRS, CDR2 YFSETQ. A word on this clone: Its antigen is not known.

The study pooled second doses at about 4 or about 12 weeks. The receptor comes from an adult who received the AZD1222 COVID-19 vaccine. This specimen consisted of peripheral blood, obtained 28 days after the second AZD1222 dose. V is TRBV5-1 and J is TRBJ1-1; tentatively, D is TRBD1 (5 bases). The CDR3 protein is CASRQGPNTEAFF. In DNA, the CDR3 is TGCGCCAGCAGGCAGGGACCGAACACTGAAGCTTTCTTT.